This T cell receptor beta chain was profiled in a study of post-analysis software for immune sequencing data. General study findings and limits: Normalized Chao1 diversity was significantly lower in multiple sclerosis patients than in controls. Four or five TRBV segments were more frequent in patients than controls; TRBV5-6, TRBV5-1 and TRBV20-1 belonged to this group. Samples from one preparation batch, clustered by F measure, grouped strongly together.

Trimming cost V 4 bases and J 5 bases, with 12 bases left between them. Per germline, CDR1 SGDLS and CDR2 YYNGEE. The CDR3 consists of 13 residues. Unique-molecular-identifier-tagged TCR beta cDNA libraries were used. Out of about 1 to 11 million T cells, hundreds of thousands of cDNA molecules were generated. From the PCR reads, TCRdb called clonotypes with MiXCR, one entry per CDR3 protein. Here the sample spans about 770,000 distinct CDR3 sequences, just over 45% being singletons. Worth noting for this clonotype: Antigen unknown.

The chain has TRBV9 and TRBJ1-2, with unresolved D. Sequenced input: blood. The clonotype was recovered from a girl between 10 and 17 years old with multiple sclerosis. CDR3 amino acids: CASSSEVRYGYTF. In nucleotides, the CDR3 is TGTGCCAGCAGCTCTGAGGTTAGGTATGGCTACACCTTC. The entire variable domain, with the rest obtained from reference TRBV9 and TRBJ1-2, is as follows: DSGVTQTPKHLITATGQRVTLRCSPRSGDLSVYWYQQSLDQGLQFLIQYYNGEERAKGNILERFSAQQFPDLHSELNLSSLELGDSALYFCASSSEVRYGYTFGSGTRLTVV.